A single sample gave rise to the 9 T cell receptor beta chains below, sequenced in a study of T cell changes during pregnancy in multiple sclerosis. Assay: immunoSEQ multiplex PCR; the TCRdb copy retains only in-frame clones and omits some. This sample has approximately 100,000 clones, with more than 90% found just once. The sample was peripheral blood, taken in the second trimester of pregnancy. These receptor sequences come from a female donor with multiple sclerosis, enrolled in a pregnancy study.

In its sample, this clone was seen once. An end of the junction differs from the germline gene, which may be a read error. This rearrangement joins TRBV5-1 to TRBJ2-5; a possible D gene is TRBD2 (6 bases). The germline V gene encodes CDR1 SGHRS and CDR2 YFSETQ. CDR3 length: 15 amino acids. CDR3 sequence reads: CATSPAAGPGETQYF. The CDR3 coding sequence is TGCGCCACCAGCCCGGCAGCGGGCCCCGGAGAGACCCAGTACTTC. Variable domain in full (rest from reference TRBV5-1 and TRBJ2-5): KAGVTQTPRYLIKTRGQQVTLSCSPISGHRSVSWYQQTPGQGLQFLFEYFSETQRNKGNFPGRFSGRQFSNSRSEMNVSTLELGDSALYLCATSPAAGPGETQYFGPGTRLLVL.

This rearrangement joins TRBV6-1 to TRBJ1-1, with 8 bases lining up with TRBD1. The germline gives CDR1 MNHNS, CDR2 SASEGT. The CDR3 totals 14 residues. J lost 4 bases, V lost 4 bases, and 5 bases had no gene match. This CDR3 reads CASSGQGATTEAFF. CDR3 coding DNA: TGTGCCAGCAGTGGTCAGGGGGCCACCACTGAAGCTTTCTTT.

This sequence joins TRBV7-2 and TRBJ2-1; 7 bases align to TRBD1. The CDR3 has 16 residues. Germline-derived CDR1 and CDR2 are SGHTA and FQGNSA. Germline trimming cut 5 bases from V and 4 bases from J; bases unmatched to any gene: 11. CDR3 nucleotide sequence: TGTGCCAGCAGCCCAGGGCTAGGACAGGCGTACAATGAGCAGTTCTTC. Translating gives CASSPGLGQAYNEQFF.

The table lists this clone with a count of one. This sequence joins TRBV9 and TRBJ2-3; tentative D call: TRBD2 (5 bases). Germline V gene data show CDR1 as SGDLS and CDR2 as YYNGEE. This CDR3 has 13 residues. V lost 0 bases and J 6 bases, leaving 8 bases between the germline ends. CDR3 nucleotide sequence: TGTGCCAGCAGCGTAGCCGGGGTCGATACGCAGTATTTT. This translates into CASSVAGVDTQYF.

The J gene is TRBJ2-3, the V gene TRBV15; 9 bases line up with TRBD2. CDR3 length: 15 residues. Trimming took 1 base from V and 1 from J; bases not matched to a gene: 0. Germline-derived CDR1 and CDR2 are LNHNV and YYDKDF (reference sequence). The DNA of the CDR3 is TGTGCCACCAGCAGAGGGACTAGCGGCACAGATACGCAGTATTTT. Residues: CATSRGTSGTDTQYF.

A single count supports this clone. The identical CDR3 is also encoded by other nucleotide sequences in the sample. The chain couples TRBV5-1 to TRBJ2-3, with 7 bases lining up with TRBD2. V shed 4 bases and J 1 base; nucleotides not matched to a gene: 6. The CDR3 covers 15 residues. Germline V lookup: CDR1 SGHRS, CDR2 YFSETQ. The CDR3 spells CASSLGLAGTDTQYF. Written as DNA, the CDR3 is TGCGCCAGCAGCCTGGGGCTAGCGGGCACAGATACGCAGTATTTT.

This clone was counted a single time. V usage is TRBV28 and J usage is TRBJ2-5; perhaps TRBD2 as D (5 bases). The CDR3 extends over 15 amino acids. Trimming pared 2 bases from V and 5 bases from J, leaving 15 bases between. Germline-derived CDR1 and CDR2 are MDHEN and SYDVKM. This CDR3 reads CASSLEGNPGETQYF. CDR3 sequence (DNA): TGTGCCAGCAGTTTAGAAGGCAATCCGGGGGAGACCCAGTACTTC.

The CDR3 DNA sequence: TGTGCCAGCAGCGTAGAGTCTACCCCTCAAGCGCATGGCTACACCTTC. Protein product: CASSVESTPQAHGYTF. The V gene is TRBV9, the J gene TRBJ1-2; D remains unclear. Trimming took 0 bases from V and 6 from J, leaving 18 bases between them. The CDR3 is 16 amino acids. The germline V gene encodes CDR1 SGDLS and CDR2 YYNGEE.

The chain employs TRBV18 and TRBJ2-7; D might be TRBD1 (6 bases). This CDR3 has 15 residues. Trimming cost V 4 bases and J 0 bases, with 13 bases left between them. The germline CDR1 and CDR2 sequences are KGHSH and LQKENI. The CDR3 nucleotides are TGTGCCAGCTCACTTTCGACGGACAGCTCCTACGAGCAGTACTTC. Translating it yields CASSLSTDSSYEQYF.